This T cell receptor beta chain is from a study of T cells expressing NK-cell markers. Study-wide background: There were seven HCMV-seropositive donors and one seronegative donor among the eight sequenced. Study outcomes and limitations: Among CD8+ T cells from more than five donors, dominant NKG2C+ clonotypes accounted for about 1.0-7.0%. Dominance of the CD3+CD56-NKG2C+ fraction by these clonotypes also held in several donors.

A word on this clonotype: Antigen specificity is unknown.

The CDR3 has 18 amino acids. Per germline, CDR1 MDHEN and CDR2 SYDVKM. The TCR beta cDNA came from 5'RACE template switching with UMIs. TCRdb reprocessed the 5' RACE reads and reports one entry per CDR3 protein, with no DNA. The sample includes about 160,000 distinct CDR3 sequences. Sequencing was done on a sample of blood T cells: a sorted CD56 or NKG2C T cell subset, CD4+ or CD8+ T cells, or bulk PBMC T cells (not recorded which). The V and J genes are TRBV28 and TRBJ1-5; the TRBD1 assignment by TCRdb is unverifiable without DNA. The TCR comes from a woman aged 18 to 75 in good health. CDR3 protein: CASGPDRPLSSSNQPQHF.